The clone carrying this TCR beta chain was recorded many times. As yet, its antigen is unknown. These data belong to a study of regulatory T cells in long-lasting Graves disease. Study-level findings and limits: Whereas new patients shared 800 to 1,000 public clonotypes, persistent patients shared more, at 2,741. Persistent cases of Graves' showed reduced TCR diversity relative to newly diagnosed patients.

Construction of the TCR beta libraries employed iRepertoire HTBI primers in conjunction with Arm-PCR of CDR3 regions. TCRdb reprocessed the multiplex PCR reads with MiXCR, giving one entry per CDR3 protein. The repertoire holds 550,000 or so distinct CDR3 sequences, more than 10% seen once, with roughly 8.9% in the top ten. The sample's time point: newly diagnosed GD, antithyroid drugs for less than 3 months. The TCR library was made from RNA extracted from PBMCs. The ends were cut back, 2 bases at V and 3 bases at J, with 14 bases in the middle. Germline CDR1 reads MNHEY; CDR2 reads SMNVEV (reference sequence). The CDR3 has 15 residues. These data were also reused for a study on T cells in Graves' hyperthyroidism and ophthalmopathy. Turning to that study: Pregnant or lactating patients were excluded, as were those with uncontrolled infection or other autoimmune disease.

The rearrangement links TRBV27 to TRBJ2-7; D gene ambiguous. Sequences were derived from peripheral blood mononuclear cells (PBMCs), sampled at new diagnosis, from a patient treated with antithyroid drugs. The source is a woman in her thirties with Graves disease. CDR3 sequence (DNA): TGTGCCAGCAGTTTAGGTGCAGACTTCTACTACGAGCAGTACTTC. It specifies CASSLGADFYYEQYF.